The 21 T cell receptor beta chains given below trace back to one sample, sequenced in a study of radiotherapy plus CTLA-4 blockade in lung cancer. Here immunoSEQ multiplex PCR was the method, and the copy in TCRdb shows in-frame clones only, minus some. The top ten clones hold 5.2% of a sample with roughly 120,000 clones, about four fifths of them seen once. This specimen consisted of peripheral blood, obtained from a patient treated with radiotherapy plus ipilimumab. The receptors were sampled from a human donor with non-small cell lung cancer who had a partial response to radiotherapy plus ipilimumab.

The genes are TRBV19 and TRBJ2-1, with 7 bases that match TRBD2. Trimming took 5 bases from V and 3 from J; bases not matched to a gene: 1. The CDR3 has 13 amino acids. CDR1 and CDR2 (germline): LNHDA, SQIVND (reference sequence). The CDR3 nucleotides are TGTGCCAGTAGTCGGACTAGCTACAATGAGCAGTTCTTC. This translates into CASSRTSYNEQFF.

The chain employs TRBV4-3 and TRBJ1-1; the D gene is possibly TRBD1 (6 bases). V was trimmed by 2 bases and J by 4 bases, leaving 17 bases between them. The CDR3 consists of 16 residues. CDR1 is LGHNA and CDR2 is YSLEER in the germline V gene. The CDR3 coding sequence is TGCGCCAGCAGCCAAAGCCCTCGGGGGGCGGGCACTGAAGCTTTCTTT. Translating gives CASSQSPRGAGTEAFF.

This clone was detected a few times. J is TRBJ1-6 and V is TRBV19; possible D gene TRBD1, 6 bases. Deletions cut 4 bases from V and 10 bases from J, with 14 bases between. Germline V gives CDR1 LNHDA, CDR2 SQIVND (reference sequence). CDR3 length: 14 amino acids. This chain's CDR3 is CASSTSGVESPLHF. In DNA, the CDR3 is TGTGCCAGTAGTACGTCAGGGGTAGAGTCACCCCTCCACTTT.

The chain couples TRBV6-6 to TRBJ1-4; 12 bases fit TRBD1. V shed 5 bases, J shed 7 bases, and the junction held 5 bases outside the gene matches. CDR3 length: 15 residues. Germline CDR1 reads MNHNY; CDR2 reads SVGAGI (reference sequence). The CDR3 protein is CASSQGQGAGEKLFF. Written as DNA, the CDR3 is TGTGCCAGCAGTCAGGGACAGGGGGCAGGTGAAAAACTGTTTTTT.

The chain has TRBV15 and TRBJ1-1; 7 bases align to TRBD1. Trimming cost V 0 bases and J 5 bases; bases outside gene matches: 6. Per germline, CDR1 LNHNV and CDR2 YYDKDF (reference sequence). The CDR3 has 15 residues. DNA of the CDR3: TGTGCCACCAGCAGAGATGGTAAGGGGGCGACTGAAGCTTTCTTT. This sequence encodes CATSRDGKGATEAFF.

The rearrangement links TRBV5-1 to TRBJ2-3; 12 nucleotides match TRBD2. This CDR3 has 18 amino acids. Germline loops: CDR1 SGHRS, CDR2 YFSETQ. V was clipped by 3 bases and J by 6 bases; unmatched bases: 14. This chain's CDR3 is CASSWRTSGKSAPDTQYF. CDR3 bases: TGCGCCAGCAGCTGGAGGACTAGCGGGAAGTCTGCCCCCGATACGCAGTATTTT.

This sequence joins TRBV19 and TRBJ2-1; 7 bases agree with TRBD2. J was trimmed by 2 bases and V by 5 bases; bases with no gene match: 12. This CDR3 comprises 17 residues. In germline, CDR1 is LNHDA, CDR2 SQIVND (reference sequence). CDR3 residues: CASSLLMGRETYNEQFF. The DNA for the CDR3 is TGTGCCAGTAGTCTCCTTATGGGGCGGGAGACCTACAATGAGCAGTTCTTC.

This clone was recorded once. DNA of the CDR3: TGCGCCAGCAGCTTGGACGTTGGCGGGTCAGATACGCAGTATTTT. It specifies CASSLDVGGSDTQYF. The J gene is TRBJ2-3, the V gene TRBV5-1, with TRBD2 as a possible D gene (5 bases). The V gene lost 0 bases and the J gene lost 4 bases, with 12 bases spanning the gap. The CDR3 consists of 15 residues. Germline CDR1 reads SGHRS; CDR2 reads YFSETQ.

V usage is TRBV7-8 and J usage is TRBJ1-5; D remains unclear. Trimming removed 5 bases at V and 3 bases at J, with 14 bases between. The CDR3 covers 15 residues. The V gene's germline CDR1 is SGHVS and CDR2 FQNEAQ. The CDR3 loop reads CASSRLLSINQPQHF. Here the CDR3 DNA reads TGTGCCAGCAGCAGACTACTCTCTATCAATCAGCCCCAGCATTTT.

Details on this clone: The same CDR3 can be traced to other DNA sequences in this sample. The genes are TRBV6-1 and TRBJ1-2; D might be TRBD1 (5 bases). Germline V gives CDR1 MNHNS, CDR2 SASEGT. Trimming shortened V by 2 bases and J by 4 bases, and 11 bases separated the two germline ends. The CDR3 consists of 14 residues. CDR3 sequence (DNA): TGTGCCAGCAGTGAACCGGGGGACCTCTATGGCTACACCTTC. This sequence encodes CASSEPGDLYGYTF.

This clone was counted between two and nine times. This chain connects TRBV7-8 to TRBJ2-2; possibly TRBD1 for D (6 bases). Germline CDR1 is SGHVS and CDR2 is FQNEAQ. V gave up 0 bases and J gave up 7 bases, with 15 bases separating them. The CDR3 has 16 residues. Written as DNA, the CDR3 is TGTGCCAGCAGCTTAGCCGGCAGGGGCGAGGGCGGGGAGCTGTTTTTT. This sequence encodes CASSLAGRGEGGELFF. The variable domain in full, completed from reference TRBV7-8 and TRBJ2-2, reads GAGVSQSPRYKVAKRGQDVALRCDPISGHVSLFWYQQALGQGPEFLTYFQNEAQLDKSGLPSDRFFAERPEGSVSTLKIQRTQQEDSAVYLCASSLAGRGEGGELFFGEGSRLTVL.

The V gene is TRBV5-6, the J gene TRBJ2-3; the match to TRBD2 covers 7 bases. The V segment lost 3 bases and the J segment 10 bases; nucleotides outside the gene matches: 26. The CDR3 is 19 residues long. CDR1 SGHDT and CDR2 YYEEEE come from the germline V gene. The CDR3 DNA is TGTGCCAGCAGCTCCTTGGGGGACTACGCACGACCGCTCGCAGGTGCGCAGTATTTT. Translation: CASSSLGDYARPLAGAQYF. The entire variable domain, with the rest obtained from reference TRBV5-6 and TRBJ2-3, is as follows: DAGVTQSPTHLIKTRGQQVTLRCSPKSGHDTVSWYQQALGQGPQFIFQYYEEEERQRGNFPDRFSGHQFPNYSSELNVNALLLGDSALYLCASSSLGDYARPLAGAQYFGPGTRLTVL.

The V gene is TRBV28, the J gene TRBJ2-3; D possibly corresponds to TRBD2 (6 bases). Trimming removed 5 bases from V and 4 bases from J, with 13 bases in between. The CDR3 consists of 14 residues. CDR1 is MDHEN, CDR2 SYDVKM, per germline. The CDR3 DNA follows: TGTGCCAGCAGTCCGCGGGACTCACCAGATACGCAGTATTTT. Its translation is CASSPRDSPDTQYF.

The genes are TRBV14 and TRBJ1-4; 8 bases line up with TRBD1. CDR1 and CDR2 (germline): SGHDN, FVKESK. This CDR3 contains 16 residues. V lost 2 bases, J lost 5 bases, and 7 bases stayed unmatched. The CDR3, as DNA: TGTGCCAGCAGCCAAACAAACCGGGACAGGAATGAAAAACTGTTTTTT. Protein product: CASSQTNRDRNEKLFF.

The V gene is TRBV9, the J gene TRBJ1-5, with D maybe TRBD1 (6 bases). Germline V CDR1 and CDR2: SGDLS, YYNGEE. Trimming shortened V by 3 bases and J by 2 bases, and 12 bases separated the two germline ends. The CDR3 loop spans 15 amino acids. The CDR3: CASSAGTTGNQPQHF. Written as DNA, the CDR3 is TGTGCCAGCAGCGCCGGGACAACGGGCAATCAGCCCCAGCATTTT.

The rearrangement joins TRBV7-9 to TRBJ2-7, with D possibly matching TRBD2 (5 bases). The CDR3 extends over 16 amino acids. CDR1 is SEHNR, CDR2 FQNEAQ, per germline (reference sequence). For the CDR3, the DNA is TGTGCCAGCAGCCTAGCCCCACCTAGCAGAGGATACGAGCAGTACGTC. Protein sequence: CASSLAPPSRGYEQYV.

V and J are TRBV6-5 and TRBJ1-5; D gene uncertain. Germline CDR1 reads MNHEY; CDR2 reads SVGAGI. The CDR3 length is 13 residues. The ends were cut back, 5 bases at V and 3 bases at J, with 8 bases in the middle. For the CDR3, the DNA is TGTGCCAGCAGTCTAACCGTCAATCAGCCCCAGCATTTT. This codes for CASSLTVNQPQHF.

For this clone: This sample includes further DNA sequences coding for the same CDR3. The chain joins TRBV5-5 to TRBJ2-5, with D tentatively TRBD2 (6 bases). Germline V CDR1 and CDR2: SGHKS, YYEKEE (reference sequence). The CDR3 has 13 residues. Trimming took off 4 bases at V and 5 bases at J, with 12 bases between the two ends. The CDR3 here is CASSRDSGETQYF. The CDR3 DNA reads as TGTGCCAGCAGCCGGGACTCCGGGGAGACCCAGTACTTC.

CDR3 coding DNA: TGTGCCAGCAGCATGCGAATAATGAACACTGAAGCTTTCTTT. Its translation is CASSMRIMNTEAFF. The V gene is TRBV5-4, the J gene TRBJ1-1; D remains ambiguous. CDR1 and CDR2 from the germline V gene are SGHNT and YYREEE (reference sequence). V was clipped by 4 bases and J by 0 bases, with 10 bases between them. The length of the CDR3 is 14 residues.

This sequence joins TRBV9 and TRBJ2-3, with D possibly TRBD1 on 6 matching bases. CDR3 length: 15 amino acids. From germline, CDR1 is SGDLS and CDR2 YYNGEE. Trimming pared 0 bases from V and 1 base from J, leaving 9 bases between. This CDR3 reads CASSVEAGGTDTQYF. The CDR3 DNA sequence: TGTGCCAGCAGCGTAGAAGCAGGGGGCACAGATACGCAGTATTTT.

This chain connects TRBV7-9 to TRBJ2-7; no firm D call. Germline V lookup: CDR1 SEHNR, CDR2 FQNEAQ (reference sequence). This CDR3 spans 12 amino acids. The V end lost 3 bases, the J end lost 3 bases, and 6 bases lay between the germline ends. The CDR3 DNA reads TGTGCCAGCAGCTTCCAAAACTACGAGCAGTACTTC. Translation gives CASSFQNYEQYF.